Shown below are 5 T cell receptor beta chains from a single sample sequenced in a study of CD8 T cells in Susac syndrome. Random hexamers primed reverse transcription of 0.5 to 1 ug RNA. One entry per CDR3 protein, called by TCRdb with MiXCR from the immunoSEQ multiplex PCR reads. The sample includes about 240,000 distinct CDR3 sequences, around 96% of them seen just once. Sequences were obtained from CD4+ T cells from PBMCs. All receptors come from a human donor with Susac syndrome.

The V and J genes are TRBV29-1 and TRBJ2-7; D unresolved. Trimming left V 4 bases short and J 3 bases short, with 19 bases between. Germline-derived CDR1 and CDR2 are SQVTM and ANQGSEA. The CDR3 consists of 15 residues. The chain's CDR3 is CSVGVSLTPYYEQYF. In nucleotides, the CDR3 is TGCAGCGTTGGAGTCTCCCTTACACCTTACTACGAGCAGTACTTC.

This sequence joins TRBV29-1 and TRBJ1-1; tentative D call: TRBD1 (5 bases). Trimming took off 7 bases at V and 3 bases at J, with 9 bases between the two ends. The CDR3 runs to 11 residues. CDR1 and CDR2 from the germline V gene are SQVTM and ANQGSEA. CDR3 sequence (DNA): TGCAGCGGCGACAGTGACACTGAAGCTTTCTTT. Translated, it gives CSGDSDTEAFF. The whole variable domain, remainder taken from reference TRBV29-1 and TRBJ1-1, is SAVISQKPSRDICQRGTSLTIQCQVDSQVTMMFWYRQQPGQSLTLIATANQGSEATYESGFVIDKFPISRPNLTFSTLTVSNMSPEDSSIYLCSGDSDTEAFFGQGTRLTVV.

The V and J genes are TRBV25-1 and TRBJ2-7; possible D gene TRBD1, 6 bases. The CDR3 sequence is 15 residues long. CDR1 is MGHDK, CDR2 SYGVNS, per germline. The V end was cut by 2 bases, the J end by 2 bases, with 13 bases between. Here the CDR3 reads CASSETGHLAYEQYF. CDR3 coding DNA: TGTGCCAGCAGTGAAACGGGACACCTAGCCTACGAGCAGTACTTC.

This rearrangement joins TRBV2 to TRBJ2-7, with 9 bases matching TRBD2. The CDR3 length is 15 residues. Trimming took 2 bases from V and 1 from J; bases not matched to a gene: 3. Germline V CDR1 and CDR2: SNHLY, FYNNEI. CDR3 sequence (DNA): TGTGCCAGCAGTGAAATAGCGGGAGCATCCTACGAGCAGTACTTC. Amino acids: CASSEIAGASYEQYF.

The rearrangement joins TRBV30 to TRBJ2-7; maybe TRBD1 (5 bases). The CDR3 runs to 12 residues. With 2 bases removed from V and 6 bases from J, the gap between germline ends came to 11 bases. Looked up from germline, CDR1 is GTSNPN and CDR2 is SVGIG (reference sequence). Here the CDR3 reads CAWSLFGAEQYF. CDR3 coding DNA: TGTGCCTGGAGTCTATTTGGGGCCGAGCAGTACTTC.